What follows describes a single T cell receptor (beta chain). Antigen specificity is unknown. The table came from immunoSEQ multiplex PCR; TCRdb's copy has only in-frame clones and leaves some out. The table records 9,500 to 10,000 clones, under 95% of them present only once. CDR1 and CDR2 from the germline V gene are MDHEN and SYDVKM. The CDR3 is made up of 19 amino acids. Trimming cost V 5 bases and J 4 bases; bases outside gene matches: 18. This record belongs to a study of graft-versus-host responses after intestinal transplantation. Overall study: Grafts were multivisceral, liver-intestinal, or isolated intestinal. All of the recipients had induction that used anti-thymocyte globulin, then tacrolimus and steroids for two to four years.

Study findings and constraints: Allografts of one patient group, those with graft-donor T cell macrochimerism, had high graft-versus-host to host-versus-graft clonal ratios.

J is TRBJ1-1 and V is TRBV28; 11 nucleotides line up with TRBD1. This clonotype was obtained from a human patient who received an intestinal transplant, so some T cells may come from the graft donor. Sequenced here: PBMCs, sampled roughly 44 days after intestinal transplant. Written as DNA, the CDR3 is TGTGCCAGCAGTGTTCTGGGACAGGGGGTATTCTGGGAAGGCACTGAAGCTTTCTTT. It specifies CASSVLGQGVFWEGTEAFF.